What follows are 25 T cell receptor beta chains derived from one specimen sequenced in a study of cytomegalovirus exposure and HLA in healthy donors. Researchers ran the PCR with 60 Vbeta and 13 Jbeta primers. TCRdb keeps only in-frame clones here, not all; method: immunoSEQ multiplex PCR. The data contain about 120,000 clones, approximately 8% of them singletons. What was sequenced was PBMCs. These receptors originate from a woman aged 40 to 49 in good health and CMV-seropositive.

This clone was seen only a few times. The chain uses TRBV29-1 and TRBJ2-1; D gene uncertain. The germline V gene has CDR1 SQVTM and CDR2 ANQGSEA. Trimming left V 7 bases short and J 2 bases short, with 15 bases between. The CDR3 has 14 residues. The CDR3 DNA reads as TGCAGCGCCGAAGATCTAGGTCCCTACAATGAGCAGTTCTTC. It yields the protein CSAEDLGPYNEQFF.

This chain connects TRBV10-3 to TRBJ1-1, with D possibly matching TRBD1 (5 bases). The CDR3 consists of 12 residues. The V end lost 2 bases, the J end lost 4 bases, and 5 bases lay between the germline ends. The germline CDR1 and CDR2 sequences are ENHRY and SYGVKD. The CDR3 protein is CAISEGATEAFF. The CDR3 DNA sequence: TGTGCCATCAGTGAGGGGGCCACTGAAGCTTTCTTT.

This clone was seen a few times. J is TRBJ1-6 and V is TRBV4-1; D gene uncertain. CDR1 and CDR2 from the germline V gene are MGHRA and YSYEKL. V was cut by 1 base and J by 0 bases, with 10 bases left in between. CDR3 size: 17 residues. CDR3 nucleotide sequence: TGCGCCAGCAGCCAAGTCCACAGCAGCTCCTATAATTCACCCCTCCACTTT. Residues: CASSQVHSSSYNSPLHF.

There are a few counts of this clone. The chain uses TRBV7-8 and TRBJ2-7; TRBD2 agrees at 9 bases. V shed 6 bases and J 0 bases; nucleotides not matched to a gene: 9. The length of the CDR3 is 16 residues. Germline CDR1 and CDR2: SGHVS and FQNEAQ. The CDR3 loop is CASSRPRGGASYEQYF. The DNA of the CDR3 is TGTGCCAGCAGTCGACCGCGGGGGGGCGCCTCCTACGAGCAGTACTTC.

This clone has more than one count but fewer than ten. The chain combines TRBV30 with TRBJ2-2; a weak D match, TRBD1 (7 bases). Germline V CDR1 and CDR2: GTSNPN, SVGIG (reference sequence). The CDR3 contains 16 residues. Trimming took 0 bases from V and 6 from J, leaving 17 bases between them. CDR3 nucleotides: TGTGCCTGGAGTGTACTGGGACAGTGGAGGGCCGGGGAGCTGTTTTTT. Amino acid sequence: CAWSVLGQWRAGELFF.

This chain connects TRBV27 to TRBJ1-1, with 10 bases fitting TRBD1. The germline gives CDR1 MNHEY, CDR2 SMNVEV (reference sequence). V dropped 6 bases and J dropped 6; count of bases not matched to a gene: 7. This CDR3 has 14 residues. The CDR3 nucleotides are TGTGCCAGCAGCCGACAGGGGGCGCAGCCTGAAGCTTTCTTT. It encodes CASSRQGAQPEAFF.

The rearrangement joins TRBV6-6 to TRBJ1-1; D perhaps matches TRBD1 (6 bases). This CDR3 has 15 amino acids. V lost 0 bases to trimming and J lost 4 bases, with 12 bases between them. CDR1 is MNHNY and CDR2 is SVGAGI in the germline V gene (reference sequence). CDR3 nucleotide sequence: TGTGCCAGCAGTTACTCGTTGACAGGTTCCACTGAAGCTTTCTTT. It translates to CASSYSLTGSTEAFF.

This clone was seen only a few times. CDR3 sequence: CASSLDGTWDTFYEQYF. CDR3 DNA sequence: TGTGCCAGCAGCTTGGATGGAACCTGGGACACCTTCTACGAGCAGTACTTC. The gene calls are TRBV7-8 and TRBJ2-7; possibly TRBD1 for D (6 bases). Germline V lookup: CDR1 SGHVS, CDR2 FQNEAQ. CDR3 size: 17 residues. V dropped 3 bases and J dropped 3 bases, with 21 bases sitting between them.

A few counts support this clone. The CDR3 coding sequence is TGTGCCAGCAGCTCCGGGACAGGGGGCGCCTACGAGCAGTACTTC. Its translation: CASSSGTGGAYEQYF. The J gene is TRBJ2-7, the V gene TRBV13, with 12 bases lining up with TRBD1. The CDR3 contains 15 residues. Germline V lookup: CDR1 PRHDT, CDR2 FYEKMQ (reference sequence). The junction had 3 bases not matched to a gene; V was cut back by 4 bases and J by 2 bases.

This chain joins TRBV6-1 and TRBJ1-4; D possibly corresponds to TRBD1 (5 bases). Germline loops: CDR1 MNHNS, CDR2 SASEGT. The CDR3 loop spans 14 amino acids. Trimming took off 6 bases at V and 0 bases at J, with 8 bases between the two ends. The CDR3 DNA reads TGTGCCAGCAGGGACACTGCAACTAATGAAAAACTGTTTTTT. Translated, it gives CASRDTATNEKLFF.

The CDR3 DNA follows: TGTGCCAGCAGGCCCGGACAGGGCGGTGAAAAACTGTTTTTT. Residues: CASRPGQGGEKLFF. The chain is built from TRBV6-1 and TRBJ1-4, with 8 bases lining up with TRBD1. The V gene end was trimmed by 6 bases and the J gene end by 7 bases; junction bases not matched to a gene: 7. This CDR3 region has 14 residues. Germline-derived CDR1 and CDR2 are MNHNS and SASEGT.

The gene calls are TRBV15 and TRBJ1-3, with 7 bases aligning to TRBD1. CDR3 size: 16 residues. After removal of 1 base from V and 2 bases from J, the junction contained 5 bases not matched to a gene. Germline values: CDR1 LNHNV, CDR2 YYDKDF (reference sequence). CDR3: CATSRAPGGTGNTIYF. CDR3 DNA sequence: TGTGCCACCAGCAGAGCCCCAGGGGGAACTGGAAACACCATATATTTT.

This clone occurred a few times. The chain couples TRBV5-8 to TRBJ1-2; weak D call: TRBD1 (6 bases). The CDR3 runs 15 residues. Trimming took 1 base from V and 2 from J, leaving 12 bases between them. CDR1 SGHTS and CDR2 YDEGEE come from the germline V gene. The CDR3 region is CASSLIPGTNYGYTF. CDR3 sequence (DNA): TGTGCCAGCAGCTTGATTCCCGGGACAAACTATGGCTACACCTTC.

The V and J genes are TRBV10-1 and TRBJ2-1; D remains unclear. Germline-derived CDR1 and CDR2 are WNHNN and SYGVQD (reference sequence). The CDR3 has 12 amino acids. Trimming left V 0 bases short and J 8 bases short, with 5 bases between. CDR3 protein: CASSESSDEQFF. DNA of the CDR3: TGCGCCAGCAGTGAGTCGTCCGATGAGCAGTTCTTC.

This clone was observed a handful of times. The CDR3 coding sequence is TGCGCCAGCAGCTTCGGCGGGCGGGCTATGGGAGGGTTCGAGACCCAGTACTTC. Its protein is CASSFGGRAMGGFETQYF. The rearrangement links TRBV5-1 to TRBJ2-5, with TRBD2 matching 7 bases. V trimming: 2 bases; J trimming: 5 bases; junction bases outside the gene matches: 18. The germline CDR1 and CDR2 sequences are SGHRS and YFSETQ. The CDR3 extends over 18 amino acids.

In regard to this clone: The same CDR3 is also encoded by other DNA sequences in this sample. This rearrangement joins TRBV10-3 to TRBJ2-2; D perhaps matches TRBD1 (5 bases). The CDR3 runs 13 residues. V lost 8 bases and J 7 bases, leaving 14 bases between the germline ends. Per germline, CDR1 ENHRY and CDR2 SYGVKD. The CDR3 reads CAIGQGSLGELFF. In nucleotides, the CDR3 is TGTGCCATCGGTCAGGGATCCCTCGGGGAGCTGTTTTTT.

This chain links TRBV4-1 with TRBJ1-2; D not certain. The germline CDR1 and CDR2 sequences are MGHRA and YSYEKL. The CDR3 spans 17 residues. V was cut by 0 bases and J by 2 bases, with 16 bases left in between. CDR3 amino acids: CASSQDRRGEANYGYTF. The CDR3 nucleotides are TGCGCCAGCAGCCAAGATCGAAGAGGAGAGGCGAACTATGGCTACACCTTC.

CDR3 amino acids: CASSLRQDINYGYTF. CDR3 in DNA: TGTGCCAGCAGCCTACGACAGGACATCAACTATGGCTACACCTTC. The chain employs TRBV13 and TRBJ1-2; D perhaps matches TRBD1 (6 bases). This CDR3 has 15 amino acids. Germline V gene sequence: CDR1 PRHDT, CDR2 FYEKMQ (reference sequence). Trimming removed 5 bases from V and 2 bases from J, with 15 bases in between. Full variable domain (outside the CDR3, taken from reference TRBV13 and TRBJ1-2): AAGVIQSPRHLIKEKRETATLKCYPIPRHDTVYWYQQGPGQDPQFLISFYEKMQSDKGSIPDRFSAQQFSDYHSELNMSSLELGDSALYFCASSLRQDINYGYTFGSGTRLTVV.

In its sample, this clone was seen once. The CDR3 loop is CASSYGQGALGAQYF. In nucleotides, the CDR3 is TGTGCCAGCAGCTACGGACAGGGGGCTCTCGGGGCCCAGTACTTC. V usage is TRBV7-6 and J usage is TRBJ2-5; 11 bases line up with TRBD1. Germline CDR1 SGHVS, CDR2 FNYEAQ. The CDR3 loop spans 15 amino acids. Trimming took 4 bases from V and 9 from J; bases not matched to a gene: 10.

The CDR3 protein is CASSDHAGGAGTQYF. CDR3 bases: TGTGCCAGCAGTGACCACGCGGGGGGAGCGGGGACGCAGTATTTT. The V and J genes are TRBV6-4 and TRBJ2-3; TRBD2 matches 8 bases. The V gene's germline CDR1 is MRHNA and CDR2 SNTAGT. CDR3 size: 15 residues. Trimming at V came to 2 bases and at J to 9 bases, leaving 10 bases not matched to a gene.

This chain joins TRBV30 and TRBJ1-4, with D perhaps matching TRBD1 (5 bases). Germline V gives CDR1 GTSNPN, CDR2 SVGIG (reference sequence). Trimming shortened V by 0 bases and J by 8 bases, and 10 bases separated the two germline ends. The CDR3 has 13 amino acids. In DNA, the CDR3 is TGTGCCTGGAGTGTACCAGGGAGGGAAAAACTGTTTTTT. Protein product: CAWSVPGREKLFF.

This clone was counted between two and nine times. The V call is TRBV6-1, the J call TRBJ1-3, with a possible D match to TRBD1 (5 bases). The V gene lost 8 bases and the J gene lost 3 bases, with 17 bases spanning the gap. Per the germline V gene, CDR1 is MNHNS and CDR2 is SASEGT. This CDR3 spans 15 amino acids. The CDR3 is CASPPLAGIGNTIYF. The CDR3 coding sequence is TGTGCCAGCCCCCCTTTGGCAGGGATTGGAAACACCATATATTTT.

The chain recombines TRBV7-7 with TRBJ1-1; no clear D gene. Germline V gene lookup returns CDR1 SSHAT and CDR2 FNYEAQ (reference sequence). The CDR3 runs 14 residues. The germline V and J ends were trimmed by 2 bases and 4 bases, with 11 bases remaining between them. CDR3 loop: CASSLRQPGTEAFF. The DNA for the CDR3 is TGTGCCAGCAGCTTAAGGCAACCGGGCACTGAAGCTTTCTTT.

About this clone itself: The same CDR3 can be traced to other DNA sequences in this sample. This chain joins TRBV10-3 and TRBJ1-5, with D possibly matching TRBD1 (5 bases). The CDR3 is made up of 16 amino acids. Germline CDR1 is ENHRY and CDR2 is SYGVKD. V lost 0 bases and J lost 1, with 10 bases in between. Here the CDR3 reads CAISESMGGSNQPQHF. CDR3 in DNA: TGTGCCATCAGTGAGTCGATGGGGGGGAGCAATCAGCCCCAGCATTTT.

In its sample, this clone was seen a few times. The chain is built from TRBV18 and TRBJ2-1; TRBD2 agrees at 9 bases. The junction had 7 bases not matched to a gene; V was cut back by 3 bases and J by 7 bases. This CDR3 has 15 residues. CDR1 is KGHSH, CDR2 LQKENI, per germline. CDR3 DNA: TGTGCCAGCTCACCTCTGGCGGGGGGGCGTAATGAGCAGTTCTTC. Translation: CASSPLAGGRNEQFF.